The clone carrying this T cell receptor beta chain was recorded a few times. The record originates from a study of blood T cell repertoires in COVID-19. Study at large: The United States, Italy and Spain supplied acute and convalescent COVID-19 samples. T cells, B-cell-depleted T cells, or PBMCs provided the cDNA or gDNA that served as material.

Per the authors' pipeline: Reference gene primer amplification gave estimated nucleated cell counts. This table comes from immunoSEQ multiplex PCR, and its TCRdb copy is limited to in-frame clones, with some not included. D and trimming were read from the DNA, whereas the V and J calls and clone size are those reported in that table. The table records under 200,000 clones, about 85% of them present only once. Sequenced sample: peripheral blood. The receptor was isolated from a man aged 55-75 years with active or convalescent COVID-19.

The CDR3 is CASRDSVGTDTQYF. Here the CDR3 DNA reads TGTGCCAGCAGGGACTCGGTAGGGACAGATACGCAGTATTTT. The chain combines TRBV6-5 with TRBJ2-3; TRBD2 is a possible D gene (5 bases). The CDR3 contains 14 residues. V lost 6 bases and J lost 3, with 13 bases in between. The germline gives CDR1 MNHEY, CDR2 SVGAGI.